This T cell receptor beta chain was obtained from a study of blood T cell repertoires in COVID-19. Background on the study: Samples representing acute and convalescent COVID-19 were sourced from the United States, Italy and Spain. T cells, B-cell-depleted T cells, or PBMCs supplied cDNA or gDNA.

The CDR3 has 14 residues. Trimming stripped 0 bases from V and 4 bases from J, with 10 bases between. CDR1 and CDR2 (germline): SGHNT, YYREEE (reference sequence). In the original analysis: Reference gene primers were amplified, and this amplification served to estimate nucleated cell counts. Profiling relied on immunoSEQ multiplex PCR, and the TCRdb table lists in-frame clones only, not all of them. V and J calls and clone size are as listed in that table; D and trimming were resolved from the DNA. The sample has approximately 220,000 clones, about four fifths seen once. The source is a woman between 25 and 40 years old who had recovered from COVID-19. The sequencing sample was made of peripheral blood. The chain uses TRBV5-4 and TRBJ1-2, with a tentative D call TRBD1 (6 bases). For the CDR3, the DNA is TGTGCCAGCAGCTTGGACAGGGTGGGCTATGGCTACACCTTC. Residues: CASSLDRVGYGYTF.